The clone carrying this T cell receptor (beta chain) was detected only once. The antigen is unknown. This table comes from immunoSEQ multiplex PCR, and its TCRdb copy is limited to in-frame clones, with some not included. This sample has some 35,000 clones, with 82% found just once. CDR1 is SGHDN, CDR2 FVKESK, per germline. Trimming removed 0 bases from V and 15 bases from J, with 18 bases in between. The CDR3 totals 14 residues. This entry is derived from a study of PD-L1 blockade in urothelial cancer. Study conclusions and caveats: The study found that durable-benefit patients expanded tumor-associated blood clones more at 3 weeks.

The specimen comprised PBMCs, sampled around atezolizumab (anti-PD-L1) treatment. The receptor comes from a man in his sixties with urothelial cancer. V is TRBV14 and J is TRBJ2-1; TRBD1 is a possible D gene (6 bases). The CDR3 is CASSQELGRTVLFF. The CDR3 DNA is TGTGCCAGCAGCCAAGAATTGGGTAGGACAGTGTTGTTCTTC.